The T cell receptor (beta chain) described here comes from a study of T cells in narcolepsy. Repertoires were generated with immunoSEQ multiplex PCR, while TCRdb's copy carries only in-frame clones and drops some. The sample lists 30,000 to 45,000 clones; approximately 85% were seen once. The sequenced material came from CD45RA- memory CD4+ T cells from PBMCs. This TCR was recovered from a human donor with narcolepsy.

CDR3 nucleotide sequence: TGTGCCAGCAGCTTAGGCGCGGGGGGGATAGGTGAGCAGTTCTTC. It specifies CASSLGAGGIGEQFF. This sequence joins TRBV11-2 and TRBJ2-1; TRBD2 matches at 9 bases. CDR3 length equals 15 residues. Germline V lookup: CDR1 SGHAT, CDR2 FQNNGV. With 1 base clipped from V and 9 bases from J, the junction kept 7 bases outside the gene matches.